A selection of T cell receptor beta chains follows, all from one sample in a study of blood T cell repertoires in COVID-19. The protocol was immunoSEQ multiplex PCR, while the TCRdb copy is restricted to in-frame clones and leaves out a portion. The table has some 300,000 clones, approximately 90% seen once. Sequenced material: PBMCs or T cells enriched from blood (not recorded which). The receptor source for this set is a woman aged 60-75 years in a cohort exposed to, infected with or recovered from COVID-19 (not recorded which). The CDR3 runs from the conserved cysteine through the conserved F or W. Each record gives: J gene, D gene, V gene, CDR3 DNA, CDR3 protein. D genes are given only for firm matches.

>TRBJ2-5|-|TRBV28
TGTGCCAGCAGTTTATGGGGACACGTCCAAGAGACCCAGTACTTC
CASSLWGHVQETQYF
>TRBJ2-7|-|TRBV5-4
TGTGCCAGCAGCTTCCAGGGAAGCTCCTACGAGCAGTACTTC
CASSFQGSSYEQYF
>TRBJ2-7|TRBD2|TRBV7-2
TGTGCCAGCAGCTCCCTTAGCGGGGGGTCCTACGAGCAGTACTTC
CASSSLSGGSYEQYF
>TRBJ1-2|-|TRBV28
TGTGCCAGCAGTTTATTCAGCGGCGGCTACACCTTC
CASSLFSGGYTF
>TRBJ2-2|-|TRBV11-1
TGTGCCAGCAGCCCTGGGGCAGGGGCCGGGGAGCTGTTTTTT
CASSPGAGAGELFF
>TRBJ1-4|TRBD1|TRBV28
TGTGCCAGCTTAGACAGGGGGACTGAAAAACTGTTTTTT
CASLDRGTEKLFF
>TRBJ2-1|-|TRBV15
TGTGCCACCAGGAGTACTGACAATGAGCAGTTCTTC
CATRSTDNEQFF
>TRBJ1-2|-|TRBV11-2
TGTGCCAGCAGCTCAATAACTAGGGCTAACTATGGCTACACCTTC
CASSSITRANYGYTF
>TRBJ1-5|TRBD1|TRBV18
TGTGCCAGCTCACCTCGACAGGGACTTAATCAGCCCCAGCATTTT
CASSPRQGLNQPQHF
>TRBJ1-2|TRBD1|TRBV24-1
TGTGCCACCAGAGGACAGGGGGATCACTATGGCTACACCTTC
CATRGQGDHYGYTF
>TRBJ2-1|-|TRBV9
TGTGCCAGCAGCGTAGCCCTGAGCTCCTACAATGAGCAGTTCTTC
CASSVALSSYNEQFF
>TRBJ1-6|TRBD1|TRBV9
TGTGCCAGCAGCGTTACAGGGGGATCGGATTCACCCCTCCACTTT
CASSVTGGSDSPLHF
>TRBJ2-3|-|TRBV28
TGTGCCAGCAGTTTCCAGGGTAATACGCAGTATTTT
CASSFQGNTQYF
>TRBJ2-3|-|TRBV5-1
TGCGCCAGCAGCTTGCGCGGAATAGATACGCAGTATTTT
CASSLRGIDTQYF
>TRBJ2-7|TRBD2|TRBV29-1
TGCAGCGTCGAACAAAAAACTAGCGGGAGGACCTACGAGCAGTACTTC
CSVEQKTSGRTYEQYF
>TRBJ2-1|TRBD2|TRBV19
TGTGCCAGTAGGATGAGCGGGAGGGCCAATGAGCAGTTCTTC
CASRMSGRANEQFF
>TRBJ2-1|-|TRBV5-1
TGCGCCAGCAGCTTGATGAAGAGCTCCTACAATGAGCAGTTCTTC
CASSLMKSSYNEQFF
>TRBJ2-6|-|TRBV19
TGTGCCAGTAGTATAGCAGGGAAGGCCTTGGCTGGGGCCAACGTCCTGACTTTC
CASSIAGKALAGANVLTF
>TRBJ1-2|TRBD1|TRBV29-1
TGCAGCGGGGGTGGACAGGGAGGCAGTGGCTACACCTTC
CSGGGQGGSGYTF
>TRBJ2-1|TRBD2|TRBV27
TGTGCCAGCAGTCCGATCGGGACTAGCGGGACCAATGAGCAGTTCTTC
CASSPIGTSGTNEQFF
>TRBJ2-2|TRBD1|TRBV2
TGTGCCAGCAGTGAATTGGGACAGGGAGCCGGGGAGCTGTTTTTT
CASSELGQGAGELFF
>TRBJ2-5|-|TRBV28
TGTGCCAGCCATAAGGGGGGGGACTCAGAGACCCAGTACTTC
CASHKGGDSETQYF
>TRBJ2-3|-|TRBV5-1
TGCGCCAGCAGCTACGGGAGTGTGGGAGATACGCAGTATTTT
CASSYGSVGDTQYF
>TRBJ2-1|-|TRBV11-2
TGTGCCAGCAGCTTAGCCTCAGCCTACAATGAGCAGTTCTTC
CASSLASAYNEQFF
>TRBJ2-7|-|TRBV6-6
TGTGCCAGCAGTTACGGCCTAGTCCCCTACGAGCAGTACTTC
CASSYGLVPYEQYF
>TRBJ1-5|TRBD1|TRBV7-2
TGTGCCAGCAGCCAGGGACAGGGAGGTCAGCCCCAGCATTTT
CASSQGQGGQPQHF
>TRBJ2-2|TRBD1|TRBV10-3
TGTGCCATCAGCCCGGGACAGGGGAACACCGGGGAGCTGTTTTTT
CAISPGQGNTGELFF
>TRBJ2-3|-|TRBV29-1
TGCAGCGTTGGAGGGGGAGGGGGCACAGATACGCAGTATTTT
CSVGGGGGTDTQYF
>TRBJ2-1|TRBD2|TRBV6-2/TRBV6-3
TGTGCCAGCAGTTACTGGACTAGCGGGAAACGAGGTAATGAGCAGTTCTTC
CASSYWTSGKRGNEQFF
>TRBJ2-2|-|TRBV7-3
TGTGCCAGCAGCTTCCAGGGGACCGGGGAGCTGTTTTTT
CASSFQGTGELFF
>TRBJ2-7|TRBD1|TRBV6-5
TGTGCCGCCGGGGGGACAGGGACGCCCGAGCAGTACTTC
CAAGGTGTPEQYF
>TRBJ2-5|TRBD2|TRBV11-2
TGTGCCAGCAGCTTAGAGCTAGCGGGAAGGGAGACCCAGTACTTC
CASSLELAGRETQYF
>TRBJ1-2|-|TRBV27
TGTGCCAGCAGTTTAAGGGGGAACTATGGCTACACCTTC
CASSLRGNYGYTF